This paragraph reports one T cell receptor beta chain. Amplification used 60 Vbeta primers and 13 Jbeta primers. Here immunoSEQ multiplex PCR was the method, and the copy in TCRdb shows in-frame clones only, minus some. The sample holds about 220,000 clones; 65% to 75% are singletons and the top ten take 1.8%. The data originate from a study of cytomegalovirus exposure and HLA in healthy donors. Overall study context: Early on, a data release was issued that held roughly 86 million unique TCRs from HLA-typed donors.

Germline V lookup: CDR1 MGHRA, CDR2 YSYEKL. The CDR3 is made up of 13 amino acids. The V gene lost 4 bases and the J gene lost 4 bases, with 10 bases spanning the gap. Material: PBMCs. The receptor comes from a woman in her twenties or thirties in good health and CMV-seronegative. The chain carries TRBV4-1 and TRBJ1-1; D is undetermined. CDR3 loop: CASSPRGSTEAFF. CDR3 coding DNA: TGCGCCAGCAGCCCACGGGGTTCCACTGAAGCTTTCTTT.